The 8 T cell receptor beta chains presented below share a single source sample, sequenced in a study of response to subunit inactivated influenza vaccine. TCRdb recomputed calls from the RT-PCR reads with MiXCR, one row per CDR3 protein. The data contain 800,000 or so distinct CDR3 sequences, around 20% of them seen just once; the ten biggest clones take up 10% to 13%. The source material was PBMCs from blood, sampled 5 to 6 days after vaccination. These TCRs come from a man aged 50 to 59 who received an inactivated influenza vaccine.

This clonotype was seen a handful of times. The J gene is TRBJ2-5, the V gene TRBV7-8; 7 bases line up with TRBD2. CDR1 is SGHVS and CDR2 is FQNEAQ in the germline V gene. The CDR3 contains 16 residues. J gave up 4 bases and V 5 bases, and 13 bases lay outside the gene matches. CDR3 DNA: TGTGCCAGCAGCCTAGGTCTAGCGGTGGGGGGAGAGACCCAGTACTTC. Protein: CASSLGLAVGGETQYF.

CDR3 residues: CASTAYLTSGRSYEQYF. The DNA for the CDR3 is TGTGCCAGCACCGCATACCTAACTAGCGGGCGATCCTACGAGCAGTACTTC. The J gene is TRBJ2-7, the V gene TRBV11-2; 9 positions match TRBD2. CDR1 SGHAT and CDR2 FQNNGV come from the germline V gene. The CDR3 covers 17 residues. After removal of 7 bases from V and 1 base from J, the junction contained 14 bases not matched to a gene.

This chain uses TRBV4-2 with TRBJ2-5, with 12 bases that match TRBD1. Germline trimming cut 1 base from V and 5 bases from J; bases unmatched to any gene: 8. This CDR3 region has 17 residues. Germline CDR1 and CDR2: LGHNA and YNFKEQ. CDR3: CASSQALPGQGAETQYF. The CDR3 region has the DNA TGTGCCAGCAGCCAAGCGCTTCCGGGACAGGGGGCGGAGACCCAGTACTTC.

This chain links TRBV7-9 with TRBJ2-5; TRBD2 might be the D (5 bases). Germline loops: CDR1 SEHNR, CDR2 FQNEAQ (reference sequence). The CDR3 length is 17 residues. V was trimmed by 5 bases and J by 5 bases, leaving 24 bases between them. The CDR3: CASSIRTRPVQWETQYF. The CDR3 DNA reads as TGTGCCAGCAGCATCCGAACTAGACCCGTTCAATGGGAGACCCAGTACTTC.

The V call is TRBV6-2 or TRBV6-3, the J call TRBJ1-1; 7 bases agree with TRBD1. CDR3 size: 14 residues. The V gene's germline CDR1 is MNHEY and CDR2 SVGEGT. V was pared by 5 bases and J by 2 bases, with 5 bases of the junction left unmatched. The CDR3 sequence: CASSDWTGNTEAFF. In DNA form, the CDR3 reads TGTGCCAGCAGTGACTGGACAGGTAACACTGAAGCTTTCTTT.

The V gene is TRBV4-3, the J gene TRBJ2-7; TRBD2 matches 11 bases. The J segment lost 5 bases and the V segment lost 2 bases, leaving 5 bases of the junction unmatched. The CDR3 extends over 15 amino acids. Germline V gene lookup returns CDR1 LGHNA and CDR2 YSLEER. The CDR3 here is CASSQTTSGIHEQYF. In DNA form, the CDR3 reads TGCGCCAGCAGCCAAACGACTAGCGGGATCCACGAGCAGTACTTC.

The sample holds a few counts of this clonotype. The J gene is TRBJ2-1, the V gene TRBV15, with D perhaps TRBD2 (6 bases). Looked up from germline, CDR1 is LNHNV and CDR2 is YYDKDF (reference sequence). The CDR3 spans 15 residues. Trimming took off 4 bases at V and 12 bases at J, with 22 bases between the two ends. CDR3 region: CATSKGTSVVPGQFF. In nucleotides, the CDR3 is TGTGCCACCAGCAAAGGGACTTCCGTCGTTCCCGGGCAGTTCTTC. The full variable domain, rest sourced from reference TRBV15 and TRBJ2-1, is DAMVIQNPRYQVTQFGKPVTLSCSQTLNHNVMYWYQQKSSQAPKLLFHYYDKDFNNEADTPDNFQSRRPNTSFCFLDIRSPGLGDTAMYLCATSKGTSVVPGQFFGPGTRLTVL.

This clonotype was observed many times. This rearrangement joins TRBV7-9 to TRBJ2-7, with D possibly TRBD2 on 6 matching bases. CDR3 length: 13 amino acids. V lost 5 bases and J 3 bases, leaving 11 bases between the germline ends. Germline CDR1 and CDR2: SEHNR and FQNEAQ (reference sequence). The CDR3 nucleotides are TGTGCCAGCAGCGTAACGGGGGTCTACGAGCAGTACTTC. It yields the protein CASSVTGVYEQYF.